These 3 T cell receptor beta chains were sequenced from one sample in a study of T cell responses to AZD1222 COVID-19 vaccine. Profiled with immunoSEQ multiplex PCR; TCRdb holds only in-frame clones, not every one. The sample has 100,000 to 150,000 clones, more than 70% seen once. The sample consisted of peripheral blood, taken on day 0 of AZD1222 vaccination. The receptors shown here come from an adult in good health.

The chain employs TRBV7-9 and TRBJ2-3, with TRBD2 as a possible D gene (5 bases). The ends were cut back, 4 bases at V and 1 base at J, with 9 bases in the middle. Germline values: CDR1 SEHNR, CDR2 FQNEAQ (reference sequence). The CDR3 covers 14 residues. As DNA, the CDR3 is TGTGCCAGCAGCTCATTTAGCGGCACAGATACGCAGTATTTT. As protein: CASSSFSGTDTQYF.

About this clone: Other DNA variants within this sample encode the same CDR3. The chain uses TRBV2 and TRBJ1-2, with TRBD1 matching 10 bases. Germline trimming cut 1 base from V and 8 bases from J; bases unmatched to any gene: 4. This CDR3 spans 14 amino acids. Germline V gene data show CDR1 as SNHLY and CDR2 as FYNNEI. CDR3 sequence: CASSEGQGAGGYTF. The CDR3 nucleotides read TGTGCCAGCAGTGAAGGACAGGGGGCAGGGGGCTACACCTTC.

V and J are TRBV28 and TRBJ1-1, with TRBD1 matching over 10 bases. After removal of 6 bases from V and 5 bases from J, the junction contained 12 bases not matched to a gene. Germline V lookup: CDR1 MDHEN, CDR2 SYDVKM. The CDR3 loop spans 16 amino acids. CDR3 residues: CASSSGQGGRDTEAFF. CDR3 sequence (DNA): TGTGCCAGCAGCTCCGGACAGGGGGGACGAGATACTGAAGCTTTCTTT. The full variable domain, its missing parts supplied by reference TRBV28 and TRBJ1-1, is DVKVTQSSRYLVKRTGEKVFLECVQDMDHENMFWYRQDPGLGLRLIYFSYDVKMKEKGDIPEGYSVSREKKERFSLILESASTNQTSMYLCASSSGQGGRDTEAFFGQGTRLTVV.